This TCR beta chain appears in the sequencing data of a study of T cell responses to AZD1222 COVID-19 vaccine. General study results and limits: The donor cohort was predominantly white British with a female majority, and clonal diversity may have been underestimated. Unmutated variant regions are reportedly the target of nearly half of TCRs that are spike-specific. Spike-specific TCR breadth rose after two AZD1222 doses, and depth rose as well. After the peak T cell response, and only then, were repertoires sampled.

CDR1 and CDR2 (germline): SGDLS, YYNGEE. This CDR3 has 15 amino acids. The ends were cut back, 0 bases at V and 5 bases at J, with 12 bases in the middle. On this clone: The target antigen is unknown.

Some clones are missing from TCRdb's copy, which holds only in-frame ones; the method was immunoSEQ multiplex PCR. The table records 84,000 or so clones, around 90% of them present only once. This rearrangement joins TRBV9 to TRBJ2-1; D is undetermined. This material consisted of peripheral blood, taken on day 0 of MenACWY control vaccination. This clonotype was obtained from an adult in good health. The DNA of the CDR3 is TGTGCCAGCAGCGTAGGGGCCAACCTAAACAATGAGCAGTTCTTC. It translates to CASSVGANLNNEQFF.